This T cell receptor beta chain was sequenced in a study of T cell responses to AZD1222 COVID-19 vaccine. The study's findings and limits: It should be noted that donors were predominantly white British and more often female, and clonal diversity was possibly underestimated.

In germline, CDR1 is SGHVS, CDR2 FQNEAQ. This CDR3 is 16 amino acids long. V lost 4 bases, J lost 8 bases, and 14 bases stayed unmatched. Clones were read by immunoSEQ multiplex PCR, and TCRdb kept only the in-frame ones, dropping some. The sample includes some 160,000 clones, 87% of them seen just once. A remark on this clone: Antigen unknown.

This specimen was peripheral blood, taken 28 days after the second AZD1222 dose. This receptor was identified in an adult who received the AZD1222 COVID-19 vaccine. The rearrangement joins TRBV7-8 to TRBJ1-2, with TRBD1 matching 9 bases. The DNA for the CDR3 is TGTGCCAGCAGCTCCATGTCCGGGACAGGGACGTTAGGCTACACCTTC. Residues: CASSSMSGTGTLGYTF.